The 10 T cell receptor beta chains below come from one sample, sequenced in a study of cytomegalovirus exposure and HLA in healthy donors. The PCR employed 60 Vbeta primers together with 13 Jbeta primers. Clones were sequenced by immunoSEQ multiplex PCR, and TCRdb holds only the in-frame ones, with some missing. The sample includes some 140,000 clones, around 79% of them seen just once. Source material: PBMCs. These receptors came from a man younger than 40 in good health and CMV-seropositive.

The chain couples TRBV9 to TRBJ2-6; D unresolved. CDR3 length: 16 amino acids. Looked up from germline, CDR1 is SGDLS and CDR2 is YYNGEE. V dropped 4 bases and J dropped 0 bases, with 11 bases sitting between them. The DNA for the CDR3 is TGTGCCAGCAGCCCGGCGGCGAACTCTGGGGCCAACGTCCTGACTTTC. It codes for CASSPAANSGANVLTF.

This clone was counted between two and nine times. This chain links TRBV7-7 with TRBJ1-1, with 7 nucleotides matching TRBD1. This CDR3 contains 16 residues. Trimming at V came to 3 bases and at J to 3 bases, leaving 10 bases not matched to a gene. Germline CDR1 and CDR2: SSHAT and FNYEAQ (reference sequence). The CDR3 nucleotides read TGTGCCAGCAGCTTTCATAGAGAACAGGGGTACACTGAAGCTTTCTTT. Its translation: CASSFHREQGYTEAFF.

This chain's CDR3 is CASFQRAGGEAFF. The DNA for the CDR3 is TGTGCCAGCTTCCAGCGGGCAGGGGGGGAAGCTTTCTTT. The V and J genes are TRBV6-5 and TRBJ1-1; the match to TRBD1 covers 7 bases. The CDR3 length is 13 residues. V lost 8 bases and J lost 8; bases outside the gene matches: 11. Per germline, CDR1 MNHEY and CDR2 SVGAGI.

This sequence joins TRBV7-2 and TRBJ1-6; 7 bases fit TRBD1. Trimming removed 5 bases from V and 7 bases from J; junction bases left unmatched: 5. Germline assignment: CDR1 SGHTA and CDR2 FQGNSA. CDR3 length: 14 residues. This CDR3 is CASSEGAGNSPLHF. Here the CDR3 DNA reads TGTGCCAGCAGCGAGGGGGCGGGGAATTCACCCCTCCACTTT.

The chain links TRBV4-3 to TRBJ1-2; D unresolved. Germline-derived CDR1 and CDR2 are LGHNA and YSLEER. The V gene lost 0 bases and the J gene lost 1 base, with 9 bases spanning the gap. CDR3 size: 15 residues. The CDR3 DNA is TGCGCCAGCAGCCAAGATTACAAGCGTAACTATGGCTACACCTTC. Amino acid sequence: CASSQDYKRNYGYTF.

The gene calls are TRBV11-2 and TRBJ2-4; D uncertain. CDR3 size: 12 residues. CDR1 is SGHAT, CDR2 FQNNGV, per germline. The V end was cut by 1 base, the J end by 5 bases, with 3 bases between. In DNA, the CDR3 is TGTGCCAGCAGCTTAGCGGAAAACATTCAGTACTTC. As protein: CASSLAENIQYF.

This chain links TRBV6-1 with TRBJ2-1; 7 nucleotides match TRBD1. There are 14 residues in the CDR3. From germline, CDR1 is MNHNS and CDR2 SASEGT. V gave up 6 bases and J gave up 6 bases; unmatched junction bases: 8. The CDR3 bases are TGTGCCAGCAGGGGGACAGTTCCGGGCAATGAGCAGTTCTTC. This sequence encodes CASRGTVPGNEQFF.

The rearrangement joins TRBV28 to TRBJ1-5; 7 positions agree with TRBD1. V lost 3 bases, J lost 1 base, and 12 bases stayed unmatched. The germline V gene has CDR1 MDHEN and CDR2 SYDVKM. There are 18 residues in the CDR3. CDR3 region: CASSLRAGGRGSNQPQHF. In DNA form, the CDR3 reads TGTGCCAGCAGTTTGAGAGCAGGGGGTAGAGGAAGCAATCAGCCCCAGCATTTT.

The J gene is TRBJ1-3, the V gene TRBV6-4, with 8 bases fitting TRBD1. The CDR3 has 15 amino acids. Germline V gives CDR1 MRHNA, CDR2 SNTAGT. The V and J ends lost 6 bases and 2 bases, in that order; junction bases with no gene match: 6. The CDR3 reads CASSQGAEAGNTIYF. In DNA, the CDR3 is TGTGCCAGCAGCCAGGGGGCTGAAGCTGGAAACACCATATATTTT.

The chain recombines TRBV6-5 with TRBJ1-2, with no clear D. V lost 0 bases and J lost 2, with 10 bases in between. The CDR3 loop spans 15 amino acids. CDR1 and CDR2 from the germline V gene are MNHEY and SVGAGI. The CDR3 DNA follows: TGTGCCAGCAGTTACTCTGAGGCGGCAAACTATGGCTACACCTTC. It encodes CASSYSEAANYGYTF.